The rows below give T cell receptor beta chains drawn from one sample of a study of blood T cell repertoires in COVID-19. The protocol was immunoSEQ multiplex PCR, while the TCRdb copy is restricted to in-frame clones and leaves out a portion. Counted here are 200,000 to 250,000 clones, around 90% occurring once; the ten biggest clones make up under 4.5%. Sequencing was carried out using PBMCs or T cells enriched from blood (not recorded which). Receptors were obtained from a woman aged 30 to 39 who had been exposed to COVID-19. Both conserved end residues are part of each CDR3. Each record gives: D gene, clone size, J gene, V gene, CDR3 protein, CDR3 DNA. A D gene is named only where the DNA matches it firmly. Some rows have no size entry. The others give once, few or many, or a class for an expanded clone.

TRBD1,NA,TRBJ1-4,TRBV12-3/TRBV12-4,CASKRTGTEKLFF,TGTGCCAGCAAACGGACAGGGACGGAGAAACTGTTTTTT
TRBD1,NA,TRBJ2-7,TRBV2,CASPNPTGGEDEQYF,TGTGCCAGTCCTAACCCGACAGGGGGCGAGGACGAGCAGTACTTC
TRBD2,NA,TRBJ2-3,TRBV7-2,CASSLGTSGSLDTQYF,TGTGCCAGCAGCTTAGGGACTAGCGGGAGTCTTGATACGCAGTATTTT
TRBD1,NA,TRBJ2-5,TRBV9,CASSAQGAGETQYF,TGTGCCAGCAGCGCACAGGGGGCTGGGGAGACCCAGTACTTC
NA,NA,TRBJ1-1,TRBV15,CATSRGGGESTEAFF,TGTGCCACCAGCAGAGGGGGGGGCGAGAGCACTGAAGCTTTCTTT
TRBD2,NA,TRBJ2-1,TRBV11-3,CASSSRKPGLAGGDEQFF,TGTGCCAGCAGCTCCCGAAAACCAGGACTAGCGGGAGGTGATGAGCAGTTCTTC
TRBD2,NA,TRBJ2-1,TRBV3-1/TRBV3-2,CASSPGLAGGGSSYNEQFF,TGTGCCAGCAGCCCCGGACTAGCGGGAGGGGGAAGCTCCTACAATGAGCAGTTCTTC
TRBD2,many,TRBJ2-3,TRBV10-3,CAISEELAGTDTQYF,TGTGCCATCAGTGAGGAACTAGCGGGAACAGATACGCAGTATTTT
TRBD2,few,TRBJ2-7,TRBV18,CASSPPGGSHEQYF,TGTGCCAGCTCACCACCGGGAGGGAGCCACGAGCAGTACTTC
NA,NA,TRBJ2-7,TRBV19,CASSIIPGKAYEQYF,TGTGCCAGTAGTATCATCCCAGGGAAGGCCTACGAGCAGTACTTC
TRBD1,NA,TRBJ2-2,TRBV19,CASGPGTARTKTGELFF,TGTGCCAGCGGCCCTGGGACAGCACGGACAAAGACCGGGGAGCTGTTTTTT
NA,NA,TRBJ2-7,TRBV5-1,CASSLPTREQYF,TGCGCCAGCAGCCTACCTACTAGGGAGCAGTACTTC